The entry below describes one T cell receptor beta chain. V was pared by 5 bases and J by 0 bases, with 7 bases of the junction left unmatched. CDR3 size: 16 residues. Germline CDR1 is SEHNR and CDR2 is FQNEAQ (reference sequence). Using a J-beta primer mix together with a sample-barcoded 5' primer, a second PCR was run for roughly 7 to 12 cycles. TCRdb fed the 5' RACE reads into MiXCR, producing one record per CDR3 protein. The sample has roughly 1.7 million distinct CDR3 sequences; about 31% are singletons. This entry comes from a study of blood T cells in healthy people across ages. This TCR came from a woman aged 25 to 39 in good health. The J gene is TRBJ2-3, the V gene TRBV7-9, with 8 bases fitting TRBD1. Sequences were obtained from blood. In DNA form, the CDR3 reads TGTGCCAGCAGCAAAGGGACAGGAGCTAGCACAGATACGCAGTATTTT. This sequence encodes CASSKGTGASTDTQYF.